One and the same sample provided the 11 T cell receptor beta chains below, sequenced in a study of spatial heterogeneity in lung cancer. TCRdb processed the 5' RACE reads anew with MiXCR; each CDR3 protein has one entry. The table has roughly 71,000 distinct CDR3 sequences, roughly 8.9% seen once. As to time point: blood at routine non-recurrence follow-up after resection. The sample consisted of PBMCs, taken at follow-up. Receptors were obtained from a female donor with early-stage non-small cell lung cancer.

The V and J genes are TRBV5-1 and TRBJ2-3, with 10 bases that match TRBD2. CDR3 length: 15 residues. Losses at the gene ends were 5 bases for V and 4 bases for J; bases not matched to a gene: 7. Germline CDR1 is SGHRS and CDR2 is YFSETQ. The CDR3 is CASRLAGASPDTQYF. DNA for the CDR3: TGCGCCAGCAGGCTAGCGGGAGCAAGTCCAGATACGCAGTATTTT.

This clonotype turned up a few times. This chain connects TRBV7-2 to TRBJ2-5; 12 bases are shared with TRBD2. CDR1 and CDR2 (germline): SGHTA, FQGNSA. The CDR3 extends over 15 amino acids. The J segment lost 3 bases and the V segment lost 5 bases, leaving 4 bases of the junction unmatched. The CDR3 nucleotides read TGTGCCAGCAGCATTAGGACTAGCGGGGAAGAGACCCAGTACTTC. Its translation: CASSIRTSGEETQYF.

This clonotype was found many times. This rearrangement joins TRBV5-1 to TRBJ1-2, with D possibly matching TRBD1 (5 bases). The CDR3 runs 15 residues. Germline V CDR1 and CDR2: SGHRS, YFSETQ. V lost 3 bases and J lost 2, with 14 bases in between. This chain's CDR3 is CASSSLVGVNYGYTF. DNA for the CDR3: TGCGCCAGCAGCTCGCTGGTGGGGGTCAACTATGGCTACACCTTC.

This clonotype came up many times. CDR3 nucleotide sequence: TGTGCCAGCGTACAGGGGAACTATGGCTACACCTTC. The encoded protein is CASVQGNYGYTF. The chain joins TRBV7-9 to TRBJ1-2, with 7 bases identical to TRBD1. This CDR3 has 12 residues. Per germline, CDR1 SEHNR and CDR2 FQNEAQ (reference sequence). V gave up 8 bases and J gave up 2 bases; unmatched junction bases: 2.

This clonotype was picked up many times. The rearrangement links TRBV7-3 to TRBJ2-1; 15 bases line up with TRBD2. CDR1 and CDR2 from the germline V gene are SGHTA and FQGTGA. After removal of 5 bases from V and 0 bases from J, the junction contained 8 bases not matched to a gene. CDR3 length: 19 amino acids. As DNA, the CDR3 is TGTGCCAGCAGCCCCTTCGGACTAGCGGGAGGGAGCTCCTACAATGAGCAGTTCTTC. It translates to CASSPFGLAGGSSYNEQFF.

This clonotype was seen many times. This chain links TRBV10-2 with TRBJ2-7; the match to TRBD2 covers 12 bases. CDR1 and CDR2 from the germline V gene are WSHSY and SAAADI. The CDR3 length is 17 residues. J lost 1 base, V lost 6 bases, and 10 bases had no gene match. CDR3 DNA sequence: TGCGCCAGCAGAGCAGCTAGCGGGAGGGCCGGATCCTACGAGCAGTACTTC. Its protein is CASRAASGRAGSYEQYF.

The CDR3, as DNA: TGTGCCAGCAGCTTGGGCGCATGGGGACAGAAGCAGTACTTC. Protein sequence: CASSLGAWGQKQYF. The rearrangement joins TRBV7-2 to TRBJ2-7, with 7 bases that match TRBD1. Germline V CDR1 and CDR2: SGHTA, FQGNSA. The CDR3 spans 14 residues. V was clipped by 3 bases and J by 8 bases; unmatched bases: 10.

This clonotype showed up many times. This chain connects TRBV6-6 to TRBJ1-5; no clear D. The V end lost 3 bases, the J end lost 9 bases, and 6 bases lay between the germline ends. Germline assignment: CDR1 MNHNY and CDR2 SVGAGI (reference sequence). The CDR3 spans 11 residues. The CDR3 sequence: CASSYEGPQHF. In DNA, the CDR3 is TGTGCCAGCAGTTATGAAGGGCCCCAGCATTTT.

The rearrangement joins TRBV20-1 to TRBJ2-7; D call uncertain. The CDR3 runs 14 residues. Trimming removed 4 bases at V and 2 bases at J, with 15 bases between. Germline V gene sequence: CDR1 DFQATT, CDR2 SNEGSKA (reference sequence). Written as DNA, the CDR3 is TGCAGTGCTATAGGGCCGGAGCTGGCCTACGAGCAGTACTTC. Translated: CSAIGPELAYEQYF.

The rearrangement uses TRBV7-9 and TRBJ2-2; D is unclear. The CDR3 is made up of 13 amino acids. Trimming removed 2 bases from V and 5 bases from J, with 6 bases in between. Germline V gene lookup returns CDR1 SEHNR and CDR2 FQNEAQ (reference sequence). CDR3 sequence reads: CASSLPGTGELFF. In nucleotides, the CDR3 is TGTGCCAGCAGCTTACCGGGTACCGGGGAGCTGTTTTTT.

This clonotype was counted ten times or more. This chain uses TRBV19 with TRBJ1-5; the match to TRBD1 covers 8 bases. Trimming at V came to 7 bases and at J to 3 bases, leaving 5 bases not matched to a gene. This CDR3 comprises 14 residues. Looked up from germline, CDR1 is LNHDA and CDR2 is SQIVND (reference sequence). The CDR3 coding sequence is TGTGCCAGTAAGAACAGGGGGTTCAATCAGCCCCAGCATTTT. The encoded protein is CASKNRGFNQPQHF.